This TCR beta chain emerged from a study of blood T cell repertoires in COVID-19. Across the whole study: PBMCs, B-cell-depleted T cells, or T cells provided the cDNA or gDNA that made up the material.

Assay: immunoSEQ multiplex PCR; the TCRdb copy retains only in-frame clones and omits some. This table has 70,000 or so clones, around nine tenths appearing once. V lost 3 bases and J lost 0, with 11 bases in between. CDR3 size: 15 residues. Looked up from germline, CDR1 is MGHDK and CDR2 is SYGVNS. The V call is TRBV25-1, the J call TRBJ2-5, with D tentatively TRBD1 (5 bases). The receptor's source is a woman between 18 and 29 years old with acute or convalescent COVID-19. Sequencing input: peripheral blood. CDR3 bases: TGTGCCAGCAGTGAGGACACGATGTACCAAGAGACCCAGTACTTC. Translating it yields CASSEDTMYQETQYF.